The 28 T cell receptor beta chains listed next were all sequenced from one sample in a study of blood T cell repertoires in COVID-19. Profiling relied on immunoSEQ multiplex PCR, and the TCRdb table lists in-frame clones only, not all of them. The data contain roughly 220,000 clones, about 80% of them singletons. The sequencing input was peripheral blood. Receptors were obtained from a woman in her sixties with acute or convalescent COVID-19.

The gene calls are TRBV11-2 and TRBJ2-1; 9 bases are shared with TRBD1. The CDR3 consists of 13 residues. The germline CDR1 and CDR2 sequences are SGHAT and FQNNGV. V lost 6 bases to trimming and J lost 5 bases; unmatched junction nucleotides: 2. The CDR3 loop reads CASRRTGDNEQFF. CDR3 coding DNA: TGTGCCAGCAGAAGGACAGGGGACAATGAGCAGTTCTTC. Filled out from reference TRBV11-2 and TRBJ2-1, the complete variable domain reads EAGVAQSPRYKIIEKRQSVAFWCNPISGHATLYWYQQILGQGPKLLIQFQNNGVVDDSQLPKDRFSAERLKGVDSTLKIQPAKLEDSAVYLCASRRTGDNEQFFGPGTRLTVL.

This clone has more than one count but fewer than ten. The genes are TRBV5-1 and TRBJ2-4; D is perhaps TRBD1 (6 bases). Trimming stripped 4 bases from V and 0 bases from J, with 14 bases between. Looked up from germline, CDR1 is SGHRS and CDR2 is YFSETQ. The CDR3 runs 16 residues. CDR3 nucleotides: TGCGCCAGCAGCGCCACAGGGAACCGAGCCAAAAACATTCAGTACTTC. Encoded protein: CASSATGNRAKNIQYF.

This clone was observed a few times. This chain joins TRBV7-8 and TRBJ1-1, with 7 bases lining up with TRBD1. The CDR3 covers 15 residues. With V trimmed by 1 base and J by 2 bases, 4 bases remained unmatched. The germline V gene encodes CDR1 SGHVS and CDR2 FQNEAQ. Here the CDR3 reads CASSLVRGPNTEAFF. CDR3 DNA: TGTGCCAGCAGCTTAGTGAGGGGGCCTAACACTGAAGCTTTCTTT. The variable domain in full, completed from reference TRBV7-8 and TRBJ1-1, reads GAGVSQSPRYKVAKRGQDVALRCDPISGHVSLFWYQQALGQGPEFLTYFQNEAQLDKSGLPSDRFFAERPEGSVSTLKIQRTQQEDSAVYLCASSLVRGPNTEAFFGQGTRLTVV.

This clone was seen once. The V gene is TRBV29-1, the J gene TRBJ2-1; D might be TRBD1 (5 bases). Germline values: CDR1 SQVTM, CDR2 ANQGSEA. V was trimmed by 2 bases and J by 6 bases, leaving 8 bases between them. This CDR3 comprises 12 residues. The CDR3 DNA reads as TGCAGCGTTGAAATTAGGGGCAATGAGCAGTTCTTC. It is translated as CSVEIRGNEQFF.

V gene TRBV4-1 combines with J gene TRBJ1-2; D might be TRBD1 (6 bases). Germline CDR1 and CDR2: MGHRA and YSYEKL. Trimming removed 1 base at V and 8 bases at J, with 14 bases between. The CDR3 runs to 14 residues. This chain's CDR3 is CASSQVGTPVGYTF. CDR3 bases: TGCGCCAGCAGCCAAGTTGGGACACCCGTAGGCTACACCTTC.

In this sample, this clone turned up once. A junction end diverges from the germline sequence, so it may reflect a read error. The rearrangement joins TRBV7-6 to TRBJ2-7; TRBD1 matches 8 bases. This CDR3 contains 13 residues. Germline lookup yields CDR1 SGHVS and CDR2 FNYEAQ. CDR3 in amino acids: CVSSLGQGYEQYF. The CDR3 DNA sequence: TGTGTCAGCAGCTTAGGACAGGGCTACGAGCAGTACTTC.

The chain links TRBV6-4 to TRBJ1-3; possible D gene TRBD1, 5 bases. V lost 8 bases, J lost 0 bases, and 26 bases lay in between. The CDR3 has 19 amino acids. The germline V gene has CDR1 MRHNA and CDR2 SNTAGT. This CDR3 reads CASSPTGGGPLSSGNTIYF. CDR3 nucleotides: TGTGCCAGCTCACCTACCGGGGGTGGGCCGTTAAGCTCTGGAAACACCATATATTTT.

This rearrangement joins TRBV2 to TRBJ2-5; D ambiguous. The CDR3 consists of 13 residues. V gave up 2 bases and J gave up 5 bases, with 9 bases separating them. The germline gives CDR1 SNHLY, CDR2 FYNNEI. DNA of the CDR3: TGTGCCAGCAGTGAAAGGAGATTCGAGACCCAGTACTTC. Protein: CASSERRFETQYF.

The chain employs TRBV6-1 and TRBJ1-2; D may be TRBD1 (6 bases). The germline V gene has CDR1 MNHNS and CDR2 SASEGT. The CDR3 is made up of 14 amino acids. Deletions cut 6 bases from V and 2 bases from J, with 13 bases between. As DNA, the CDR3 is TGTGCCAGCAGAAGGGGGGGGTCGAACTATGGCTACACCTTC. Encoded protein: CASRRGGSNYGYTF.

The chain carries TRBV5-1 and TRBJ1-3, with TRBD1 as a possible D gene (6 bases). CDR3 length equals 14 residues. Trimming cost V 4 bases and J 0 bases, with 8 bases left between them. The germline CDR1 and CDR2 sequences are SGHRS and YFSETQ. The CDR3 sequence: CASSRDNSGNTIYF. In nucleotides, the CDR3 is TGCGCCAGCAGCCGGGACAACTCTGGAAACACCATATATTTT.

The rearrangement uses TRBV28 and TRBJ1-4, with D perhaps matching TRBD1 (6 bases). CDR1 is MDHEN, CDR2 SYDVKM, per germline. V gave up 8 bases and J gave up 7 bases, with 17 bases separating them. The CDR3 runs 14 residues. CDR3 amino acids: CASSLGGGAEKLFF. The CDR3 nucleotides read TGTGCCAGCTCCTTAGGAGGGGGGGCTGAAAAACTGTTTTTT.

The chain combines TRBV4-3 with TRBJ2-3; 7 nucleotides align to TRBD1. With V trimmed by 3 bases and J by 8 bases, 8 bases remained unmatched. Germline V gives CDR1 LGHNA, CDR2 YSLEER. The CDR3 spans 14 residues. The CDR3 nucleotides are TGCGCCAGCAGCCAGGAGCGACAGGGTGGTACGCAGTATTTT. It encodes CASSQERQGGTQYF.

This chain connects TRBV11-2 to TRBJ2-5; D possibly corresponds to TRBD1 (6 bases). Trimming removed 5 bases at V and 2 bases at J, with 12 bases between. Looked up from germline, CDR1 is SGHAT and CDR2 is FQNNGV. This CDR3 contains 14 residues. In nucleotides, the CDR3 is TGTGCCAGCAGCATGGGACACCCGCAAGAGACCCAGTACTTC. This sequence encodes CASSMGHPQETQYF.

The CDR3 spells CASSQGTLQFF. The CDR3 region has the DNA TGTGCCAGCAGCCAAGGGACTTTGCAGTTCTTC. V and J are TRBV14 and TRBJ2-1; tentatively, D is TRBD2 (5 bases). Trimming stripped 1 base from V and 12 bases from J, with 7 bases between. The CDR3 is 11 residues long. The germline V gene encodes CDR1 SGHDN and CDR2 FVKESK.

The chain recombines TRBV5-5 with TRBJ1-2, with unresolved D. This CDR3 is built from 14 residues. The germline V gene has CDR1 SGHKS and CDR2 YYEKEE (reference sequence). Trimming removed 0 bases from V and 4 bases from J, with 10 bases in between. This CDR3 reads CASSLGGGPYGYTF. The CDR3 coding sequence is TGTGCCAGCAGCTTGGGAGGAGGGCCCTATGGCTACACCTTC.

The chain joins TRBV4-2 to TRBJ2-5; 9 positions match TRBD2. Germline loops: CDR1 LGHNA, CDR2 YNFKEQ. The CDR3 covers 17 residues. Trimming at V came to 1 base and at J to 5 bases, leaving 11 bases not matched to a gene. The CDR3 DNA reads as TGTGCCAGCAGCCAAGGGGGGGGCGGGGGGGCCAGGGAGACCCAGTACTTC. Translating gives CASSQGGGGGARETQYF.

The chain has TRBV19 and TRBJ2-1; 9 bases align to TRBD1. Trimming took 2 bases from V and 4 from J; bases not matched to a gene: 12. The CDR3 is 18 residues long. From germline, CDR1 is LNHDA and CDR2 SQIVND (reference sequence). CDR3 sequence reads: CASSISAYGTGIYNEQFF. As DNA, the CDR3 is TGTGCCAGTAGTATATCCGCATACGGGACAGGGATTTACAATGAGCAGTTCTTC. The full variable domain, in which reference TRBV19 and TRBJ2-1 provide the parts outside the CDR3, is DGGITQSPKYLFRKEGQNVTLSCEQNLNHDAMYWYRQDPGQGLRLIYYSQIVNDFQKGDIAEGYSVSREKKESFPLTVTSAQKNPTAFYLCASSISAYGTGIYNEQFFGPGTRLTVL.

This chain uses TRBV9 with TRBJ1-2; 7 positions agree with TRBD1. Per germline, CDR1 SGDLS and CDR2 YYNGEE. The V segment lost 4 bases and the J segment 4 bases; nucleotides outside the gene matches: 13. The length of the CDR3 is 16 residues. CDR3 loop: CASSRGRGDPGYGYTF. In nucleotides, the CDR3 is TGTGCCAGCAGCCGAGGCAGGGGGGACCCAGGCTATGGCTACACCTTC.

This chain links TRBV6-5 with TRBJ1-2, with D tentatively TRBD1 (6 bases). Germline lookup yields CDR1 MNHEY and CDR2 SVGAGI. This CDR3 is built from 14 residues. With 6 bases removed from V and 7 bases from J, the gap between germline ends came to 18 bases. The CDR3 DNA reads TGTGCCAGCAGGCGGCGACAGGATAAGGCTGGCTACACCTTC. Translated: CASRRRQDKAGYTF.

Turning to this clone: Other DNA sequences in this sample translate to the same CDR3. The chain is built from TRBV18 and TRBJ1-2; possible D gene TRBD1, 6 bases. Germline values: CDR1 KGHSH, CDR2 LQKENI. Trimming shortened V by 2 bases and J by 0 bases, and 7 bases separated the two germline ends. The CDR3 loop spans 14 amino acids. CDR3: CASSPGQSNYGYTF. Written as DNA, the CDR3 is TGTGCCAGCTCACCAGGACAGTCTAACTATGGCTACACCTTC.

This clone was picked up one time. This chain links TRBV18 with TRBJ1-2; the D is unclear. The CDR3 has 13 residues. Germline V gives CDR1 KGHSH, CDR2 LQKENI. V was cut by 3 bases and J by 4 bases, with 9 bases left in between. The CDR3 DNA reads TGTGCCAGCTCACCCGGTACAGCCTATGGCTACACCTTC. It is translated as CASSPGTAYGYTF.

The V call is TRBV7-9, the J call TRBJ1-2, with TRBD1 as a possible D gene (6 bases). V was shortened by 5 bases and J by 5 bases, with 12 bases between the two germline ends. Germline CDR1 reads SEHNR; CDR2 reads FQNEAQ (reference sequence). CDR3 length equals 13 residues. In nucleotides, the CDR3 is TGTGCCAGCAGCCTTGGGACAATTTATGGCTACACCTTC. Its protein is CASSLGTIYGYTF.

V gene TRBV12-5 combines with J gene TRBJ1-1, with D tentatively TRBD1 (5 bases). Trimming pared 7 bases from V and 5 bases from J, leaving 14 bases between. CDR1 is LGHNT and CDR2 is FRNRAP in the germline V gene. This CDR3 contains 13 residues. The DNA for the CDR3 is TGTGCTAGTGAAAAACCGGGGGGGACTGAAGCTTTCTTT. It is translated as CASEKPGGTEAFF.

J is TRBJ1-2 and V is TRBV21-1. TRBV21-1 is termed a pseudogene. This CDR3 has 15 residues. CDR3 in DNA: TGTGCCAGCAGCATCCGGGATCCCTCCCACTATGGCTACACCTTC. It translates to CASSIRDPSHYGYTF.

The chain has TRBV7-9 and TRBJ1-4, with D hard to call. The germline gives CDR1 SEHNR, CDR2 FQNEAQ (reference sequence). V was clipped by 0 bases and J by 8 bases, with 7 bases between them. The CDR3 loop spans 13 amino acids. CDR3 in amino acids: CASSLALSEKLFF. CDR3 sequence (DNA): TGTGCCAGCAGCTTAGCGCTATCGGAAAAACTGTTTTTT.

The chain joins TRBV2 to TRBJ1-2; 9 nucleotides line up with TRBD1. CDR1 is SNHLY and CDR2 is FYNNEI in the germline V gene. This CDR3 comprises 14 residues. J was trimmed by 2 bases and V by 5 bases; bases with no gene match: 3. The CDR3 DNA follows: TGTGCCAGCAGTTTCGGACAGGGGAACTATGGCTACACCTTC. It codes for CASSFGQGNYGYTF.

The chain has TRBV9 and TRBJ1-2; unclear D gene. Trimming pared 3 bases from V and 8 bases from J, leaving 20 bases between. This CDR3 comprises 15 residues. The germline gives CDR1 SGDLS, CDR2 YYNGEE. In DNA, the CDR3 is TGTGCCAGCAGCGGACAAGACAACCCGGGAAGAGGCTACACCTTC. This gives the protein CASSGQDNPGRGYTF.

V usage is TRBV18 and J usage is TRBJ1-1; TRBD1 agrees at 8 bases. Trimming at V came to 0 bases and at J to 0 bases, leaving 6 bases not matched to a gene. CDR1 and CDR2 from the germline V gene are KGHSH and LQKENI. The CDR3 covers 17 residues. The CDR3 loop reads CASSPPGQGGMNTEAFF. CDR3 bases: TGTGCCAGCTCACCACCTGGACAGGGAGGAATGAACACTGAAGCTTTCTTT.